This T cell receptor (beta chain) was identified in a study of T cell responses to AZD1222 COVID-19 vaccine. Of note for this clone: Its antigen remains unidentified.

The protocol was immunoSEQ multiplex PCR, while the TCRdb copy is restricted to in-frame clones and leaves out a portion. This table holds fewer than 110,000 clones, roughly 91% found once. Study observations and caveats: Increases in Spike-specific TCR breadth and depth were seen after two AZD1222 doses. Donors were mostly white British, more females; clonal diversity possibly underestimated.

Trimming at V came to 4 bases and at J to 5 bases, leaving 2 bases not matched to a gene. Germline-derived CDR1 and CDR2 are LGHDT and YNNKEL (reference sequence). This CDR3 is 15 amino acids long. This clonotype originated in an adult in good health. The gene calls are TRBV3-1 (or the pseudogene TRBV3-2) and TRBJ2-1, with TRBD2 identical over 13 bases. The source material was peripheral blood, sampled on day 0 of AZD1222 vaccination. This CDR3 is CASSLGLAGNNEQFF. In nucleotides, the CDR3 is TGTGCCAGCAGCCTGGGACTAGCGGGAAACAATGAGCAGTTCTTC.